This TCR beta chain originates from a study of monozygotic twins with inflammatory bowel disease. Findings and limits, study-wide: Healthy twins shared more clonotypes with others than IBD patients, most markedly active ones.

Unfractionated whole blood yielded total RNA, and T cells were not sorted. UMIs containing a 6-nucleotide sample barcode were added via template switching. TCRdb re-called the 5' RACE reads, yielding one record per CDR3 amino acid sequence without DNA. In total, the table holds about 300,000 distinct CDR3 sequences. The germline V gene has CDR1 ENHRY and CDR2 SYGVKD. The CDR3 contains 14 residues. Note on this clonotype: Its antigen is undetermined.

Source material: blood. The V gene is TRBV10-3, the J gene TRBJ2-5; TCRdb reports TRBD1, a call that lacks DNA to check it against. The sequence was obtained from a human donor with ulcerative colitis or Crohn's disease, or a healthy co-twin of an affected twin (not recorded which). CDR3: CAISESGGGETQYF.